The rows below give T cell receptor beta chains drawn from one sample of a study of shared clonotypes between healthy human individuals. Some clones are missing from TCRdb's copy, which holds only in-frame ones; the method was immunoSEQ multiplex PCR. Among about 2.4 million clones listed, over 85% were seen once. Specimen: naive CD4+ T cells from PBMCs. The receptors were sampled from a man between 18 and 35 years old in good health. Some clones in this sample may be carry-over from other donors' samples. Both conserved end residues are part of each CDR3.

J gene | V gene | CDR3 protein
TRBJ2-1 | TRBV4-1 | CASSQARRVDEQFF
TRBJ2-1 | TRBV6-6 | CASSRGLGEQFF
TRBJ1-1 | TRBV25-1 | CATSEYSGAEAFF
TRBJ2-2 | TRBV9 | CASSVRENTGELFF
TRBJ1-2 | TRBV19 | CASSSTLTATF
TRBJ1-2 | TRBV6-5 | CASSYGVQIDGYTF
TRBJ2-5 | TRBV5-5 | CASSYEPLPAGTQYF
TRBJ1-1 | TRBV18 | CASSPGQGGTEAFF
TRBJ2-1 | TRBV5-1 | CASSLSGTSGSSYNEQFF
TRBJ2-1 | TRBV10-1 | CASSPGTSGRNEQFF
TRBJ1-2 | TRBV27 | CASSLWGTGPYGYTF
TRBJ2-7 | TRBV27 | CASRRTSGSYEQYF
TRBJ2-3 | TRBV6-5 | CASSNLWKGGMTQYF
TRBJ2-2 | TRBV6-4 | CASSDSAAPSAGELFF
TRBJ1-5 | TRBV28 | CASIMDRGLSQPQHF
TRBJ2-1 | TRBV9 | CASSPGGLSYNEQFF
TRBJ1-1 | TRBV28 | CASSFGGGWTEAFF
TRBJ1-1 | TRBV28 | CASSSPGENTEAFF
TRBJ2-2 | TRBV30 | CALDPDGGELFF
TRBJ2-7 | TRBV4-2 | CASSQASTGAKAYEQYF
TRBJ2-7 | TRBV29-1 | CSVEGQARDEQYF
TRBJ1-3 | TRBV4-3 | CASSQDRAGPGNTIYF
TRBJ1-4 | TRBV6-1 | CASSEHEKLFF
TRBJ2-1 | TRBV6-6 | CASSYSSSGYNEQFF
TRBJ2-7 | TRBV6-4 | CASSHSPAGEQYF
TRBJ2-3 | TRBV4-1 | CASSQDRVLDTQYF
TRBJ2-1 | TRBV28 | CASSPIRGAYNEQFF
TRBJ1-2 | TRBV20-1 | CSASGFGGYTF
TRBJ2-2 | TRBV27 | CASSLPGVSSSNTGELFF
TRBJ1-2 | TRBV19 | CASSVQGAYGYTF
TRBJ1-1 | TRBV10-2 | CASTQPPQGLMAFF
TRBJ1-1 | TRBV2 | CASRGFGGNTEAFF
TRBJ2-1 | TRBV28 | CASRVGGTSSYNEQFF
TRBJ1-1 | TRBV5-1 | CASSLSDTEAFF
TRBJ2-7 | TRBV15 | CATSRGGTEYEQYF
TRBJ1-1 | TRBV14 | CASSQVDWTGEAFF
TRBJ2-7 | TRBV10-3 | CAISDPPAGAYEQYF
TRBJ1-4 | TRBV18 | CASSAGLANEKLFF
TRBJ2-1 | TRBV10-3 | CAILGQGYNEQFF
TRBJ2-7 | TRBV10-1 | CASSESISGDEQYF
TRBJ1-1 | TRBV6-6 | CASSYSGRQGNTEAFF
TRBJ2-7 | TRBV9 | CASSTGGGGSPYEQYF
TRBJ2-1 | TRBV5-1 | CASSDTGGTYNEQFF
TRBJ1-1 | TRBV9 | CASSIGLDATEAFF
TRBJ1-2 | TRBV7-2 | CASSLRVNYGYTF
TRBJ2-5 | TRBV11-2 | CASSLVGLETQYF
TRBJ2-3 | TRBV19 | CASSILAGGRSSADTQYF
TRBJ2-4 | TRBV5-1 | CASSLTVAKNIQYF
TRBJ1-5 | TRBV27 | CASSYYRGSNQPQHF